This is a list of T cell receptor beta chains from one sample in a study of response to subunit inactivated influenza vaccine. TCRdb reprocessed the RT-PCR reads via MiXCR and lists one record per CDR3 protein. In the table there are 500,000 to 550,000 distinct CDR3 sequences, 6% to 9% of which are singletons. This material consisted of PBMCs from blood, taken roughly 24 months after vaccination. The receptors were gathered from a man between 50 and 75 years old who received an inactivated influenza vaccine. Each CDR3 is given with its conserved first and last residue.

17,TRBV25-1,CASSARGRAAYNSPLHF
15,TRBV4-2,CASSQDGYQLGELFF
19,TRBV6-1,CASRSLLLKDNRVSDTQYF
13,TRBV12-3/TRBV12-4,CASRGTGRETQYF
13,TRBV10-3,CAIRQGAQETQYF
13,TRBV20-1,CSAERQGIEPQHF
15,TRBV6-1,CASSLQGAGGGEQYF
17,TRBV27,CASSLTSGLAGYNEQFF
13,TRBV3-1,CASSRTQGYGYTF
15,TRBV10-3,CAIRVGQERYNEQFF
14,TRBV5-1,CASSPLLVGSEAFF
16,TRBV7-9,CASSLYQGANTGELFF
14,TRBV7-2,CASSLVTFMNEQFF
11,TRBV12-3/TRBV12-4,CASSSLAEQYF
12,TRBV20-1,CSASAGWNEQFF
15,TRBV2,CASSGGTSVGNEQFF
14,TRBV6-1,CASTRRGGPGTQYF
12,TRBV10-3,CAVQGSGNEQFF
13,TRBV20-1,CSARGPGNSPLHF
14,TRBV20-1,CSARRAEDPEKLFF
15,TRBV4-3,CASSQEQGYNEKLFF
11,TRBV2,CASSADEAQYF
13,TRBV12-3/TRBV12-4,CASSSGNDYEQYF
18,TRBV4-3,CASSQDLPTGSGANVLTF
13,TRBV12-3/TRBV12-4,CASRAIFQETQYF
18,TRBV11-3,CASSIDFLAGGGTDTQYF
17,TRBV7-6,CASSYSSGTGAYNEQFF
16,TRBV6-1,CASRRDRGIAYNEQFF
17,TRBV3-1,CASSRVPGLAGDNEQFF
21,TRBV4-1,CASSQERVRDRGFSSYNEQFF
14,TRBV5-1,CASRYGQGSDTQYF
15,TRBV10-3,CAISPRQGSGNTIYF
14,TRBV6-1,CASTKGGQNHEQYF
16,TRBV21-1,CASSKDKREGPYEQYF
13,TRBV7-9,CASSTTGREVAFF
16,TRBV20-1,CSARAVSGGRTDTQYF
15,TRBV12-3/TRBV12-4,CASSLLGMGQETQYF
15,TRBV27,CASSLQAFGSHEQYF
14,TRBV18,CASQGRAGKHEQYF
14,TRBV20-1,CSARESAMNTEAFF
13,TRBV7-2,CASSPGRDNEQFF
12,TRBV28,CATTGGSYEQYF
11,TRBV19,CASRSEAEAFF
12,TRBV6-8,CASSYPDEKLFF
16,TRBV25-1,CASTGGGSSGANVLTF
13,TRBV19,CASRTRDSPGYTF
12,TRBV6-5,CATQRQYNEQFF
14,TRBV12-3/TRBV12-4,CASRAGRKTYEQYF
12,TRBV20-1,CSASSPNEKLFF
14,TRBV28,CASSTPAGLSGYTF